The clone carrying this T cell receptor beta chain has just one count. The sample belongs to a study of blood T cell repertoires in COVID-19. About the study: Acute and convalescent COVID-19 specimens originated in the United States, Italy and Spain. In each case, the material was cDNA or gDNA derived from T cells, B-cell-depleted T cells, or PBMCs.

Per the study methods: Amplification with reference gene primers provided the estimates of nucleated cell counts. Profiled with immunoSEQ multiplex PCR; TCRdb holds only in-frame clones, not every one. That table is the source of V, J and clone size, and D and trimming were worked out from the DNA. The repertoire holds about 59,000 clones, 88% seen once, with approximately 17% in the top ten. Sequences were obtained from peripheral blood. This receptor was taken from a woman of 80 years or more with active COVID-19.

The CDR3 reads CATSTSGGFADTQYF. The DNA for the CDR3 is TGTGCCACCTCGACTAGCGGGGGGTTCGCAGATACGCAGTATTTT. This chain links TRBV2 with TRBJ2-3; 13 bases are a match to TRBD2. V trimming: 10 bases; J trimming: 4 bases; junction bases outside the gene matches: 8. Germline V gene data show CDR1 as SNHLY and CDR2 as FYNNEI. This CDR3 has 15 amino acids.